Shown below are 11 T cell receptor beta chains from a single sample sequenced in a study of blood T cells in healthy people across ages. Primed by a sample-barcoded 5' primer and a J-beta primer mix, a second PCR proceeded for 7 to 11 cycles. TCRdb ran MiXCR on the 5' RACE reads and lists one entry per CDR3 protein. This sample has 1 million or so distinct CDR3 sequences, with 40% to 50% found just once. The sample was blood. Every receptor here comes from a woman aged 55-75 years in good health.

The chain is built from TRBV15 and TRBJ2-7, with TRBD1 matching over 7 bases. Germline CDR1 is LNHNV and CDR2 is YYDKDF (reference sequence). V dropped 0 bases and J dropped 0; count of bases not matched to a gene: 2. The CDR3 is 15 residues long. Written as DNA, the CDR3 is TGTGCCACCAGCAGAGATAAGGGGGCCTCCTACGAGCAGTACTTC. Protein sequence: CATSRDKGASYEQYF.

This clonotype was counted only a few times. V usage is TRBV29-1 and J usage is TRBJ2-7; D uncertain. Trimming removed 4 bases at V and 2 bases at J, with 6 bases between. The CDR3 sequence is 11 residues long. The germline V gene encodes CDR1 SQVTM and CDR2 ANQGSEA. CDR3 loop: CSVAGPYEQYF. CDR3 sequence (DNA): TGCAGCGTTGCAGGACCCTACGAGCAGTACTTC.

This sequence joins TRBV27 and TRBJ2-1; 7 bases fit TRBD1. CDR1 and CDR2 (germline): MNHEY, SMNVEV (reference sequence). J was trimmed by 4 bases and V by 4 bases; bases with no gene match: 10. This CDR3 spans 16 amino acids. The CDR3 spells CASSSPDRAKYNEQFF. DNA of the CDR3: TGTGCCAGCAGTTCCCCCGACAGGGCTAAATACAATGAGCAGTTCTTC.

This clonotype has a handful of counts. The genes are TRBV5-1 and TRBJ2-1; D uncertain. The tail of the sequence fits TRBJ2-7 better, so the J call may be wrong. Germline V CDR1 and CDR2: SGHRS, YFSETQ. This CDR3 has 11 residues. This CDR3 reads CASKTYNEQYF. The CDR3 DNA reads as TGCGCCAGCAAAACCTACAATGAGCAGTACTTC.

This rearrangement joins TRBV7-6 to TRBJ2-5; D may be TRBD1 (6 bases). The last part of the DNA fits TRBJ2-7 better; the J call may be wrong. This CDR3 has 15 amino acids. CDR1 SGHVS and CDR2 FNYEAQ come from the germline V gene. The CDR3 sequence: CASSLAFGQSYEQYF. CDR3 sequence (DNA): TGTGCCAGCAGCTTAGCGTTCGGACAGTCTTACGAGCAGTACTTC.

The V call is TRBV6-2 or TRBV6-3, the J call TRBJ2-4; 8 bases map to TRBD2. The end of the DNA is better explained by TRBJ2-7, so the J call may be wrong. This CDR3 region has 15 residues. Germline V gene data show CDR1 as MNHEY and CDR2 as SVGEGT. The CDR3 DNA reads as TGTGCCAGCAGTCAGTGGGGACTAGTCGCCTACGAGCAGTACTTC. Amino acids: CASSQWGLVAYEQYF.

V and J are TRBV24-1 and TRBJ1-2; 7 bases agree with TRBD1. Losses at the gene ends were 4 bases for V and 6 bases for J; bases not matched to a gene: 4. This CDR3 has 13 amino acids. Germline V gene lookup returns CDR1 KGHDR and CDR2 SFDVKD. This chain's CDR3 is CATSETGRDGYTF. CDR3 nucleotides: TGTGCCACCAGTGAGACAGGGAGGGATGGCTACACCTTC.

There are a few counts of this clonotype. The chain is built from TRBV13 and TRBJ2-1, with 14 bases that match TRBD2. The CDR3 loop spans 16 amino acids. V trimming: 5 bases; J trimming: 9 bases; junction bases outside the gene matches: 9. Germline assignment: CDR1 PRHDT and CDR2 FYEKMQ (reference sequence). In nucleotides, the CDR3 is TGTGCCAGCAGCACCGGGACTAGCGGGAGCGTGGGTGAGCAGTTCTTC. Residues: CASSTGTSGSVGEQFF.

The chain couples TRBV12-3 or TRBV12-4 to TRBJ1-5, with D hard to call. V was pared by 7 bases and J by 6 bases, with 13 bases between. The CDR3 covers 13 residues. CDR3 DNA: TGTGCCAGCACCGCTTACGGTGGTCAGCCCCAGCATTTT. Amino acid sequence: CASTAYGGQPQHF.

This clonotype has just a few counts. The chain has TRBV29-1 and TRBJ1-1; tentatively, D is TRBD1 (5 bases). V shed 3 bases and J shed 6 bases, with 14 bases lying between them. The germline V gene encodes CDR1 SQVTM and CDR2 ANQGSEA. This CDR3 spans 13 amino acids. As DNA, the CDR3 is TGCAGCGTTGATATAGGGGTTGCGTCTGAAGCTTTCTTT. Translating gives CSVDIGVASEAFF. Full variable domain (outside the CDR3, taken from reference TRBV29-1 and TRBJ1-1): SAVISQKPSRDICQRGTSLTIQCQVDSQVTMMFWYRQQPGQSLTLIATANQGSEATYESGFVIDKFPISRPNLTFSTLTVSNMSPEDSSIYLCSVDIGVASEAFFGQGTRLTVV.

The rearrangement links TRBV20-1 to TRBJ1-5; unclear D gene. The CDR3 has 13 residues. V dropped 0 bases and J dropped 7 bases, with 10 bases sitting between them. Germline CDR1 reads DFQATT; CDR2 reads SNEGSKA (reference sequence). The CDR3 region is CSAREWDGQPQHF. CDR3 bases: TGCAGTGCTAGAGAATGGGATGGGCAGCCCCAGCATTTT.